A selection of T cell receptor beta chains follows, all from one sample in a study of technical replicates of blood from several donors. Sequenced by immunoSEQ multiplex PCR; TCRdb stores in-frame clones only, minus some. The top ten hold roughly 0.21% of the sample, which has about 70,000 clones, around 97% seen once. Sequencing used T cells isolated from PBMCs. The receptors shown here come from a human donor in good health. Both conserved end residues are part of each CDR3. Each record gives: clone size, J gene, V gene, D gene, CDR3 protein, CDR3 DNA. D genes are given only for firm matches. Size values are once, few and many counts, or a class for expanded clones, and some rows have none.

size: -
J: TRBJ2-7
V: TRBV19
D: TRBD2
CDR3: CASRGLPNEQYF
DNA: TGTGCCAGTAGGGGACTACCTAACGAGCAGTACTTC

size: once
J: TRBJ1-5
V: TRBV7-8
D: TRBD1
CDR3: CASSQQGDLAQHF
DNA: TGTGCCAGCAGCCAGCAGGGGGATCTGGCCCAGCATTTT

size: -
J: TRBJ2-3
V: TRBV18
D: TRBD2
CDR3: CASHRRAGGPDTQYF
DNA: TGTGCCAGCCACCGAAGGGCGGGAGGGCCAGATACGCAGTATTTT

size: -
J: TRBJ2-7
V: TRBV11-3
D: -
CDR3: CASSLDFQRALYEQYF
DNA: TGTGCCAGCAGCTTAGATTTCCAGAGGGCCCTCTACGAGCAGTACTTC

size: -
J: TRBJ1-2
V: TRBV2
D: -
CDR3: CASSEALVGQGNSYTF
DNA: TGTGCCAGCAGTGAAGCTCTGGTTGGTCAGGGTAATAGCTACACCTTC

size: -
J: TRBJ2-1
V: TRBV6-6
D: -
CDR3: CASSYGGLSYNEQFF
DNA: TGTGCCAGCAGTTATGGGGGACTCTCCTACAATGAGCAGTTCTTC

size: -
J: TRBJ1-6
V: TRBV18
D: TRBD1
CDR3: CASSPSTGTANSPLHF
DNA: TGTGCCAGCTCACCATCTACCGGGACAGCTAATTCACCCCTCCACTTT

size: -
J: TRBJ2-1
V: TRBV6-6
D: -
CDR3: CASSNYNEQFF
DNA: TGTGCCAGCAGCAACTACAATGAGCAGTTCTTC

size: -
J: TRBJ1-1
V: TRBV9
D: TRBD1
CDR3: CASSAGQMNTEAFF
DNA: TGTGCCAGCAGCGCGGGACAGATGAACACTGAAGCTTTCTTT

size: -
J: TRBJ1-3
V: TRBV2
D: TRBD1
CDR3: CASSVPQGAPQLSGNTIYF
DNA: TGTGCCAGCAGTGTCCCCCAGGGGGCCCCCCAACTCTCTGGAAACACCATATATTTT

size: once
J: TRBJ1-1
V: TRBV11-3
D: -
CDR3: CASSLDLQGVNTEAFF
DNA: TGTGCCAGCAGCTTAGACTTACAGGGCGTCAACACTGAAGCTTTCTTT

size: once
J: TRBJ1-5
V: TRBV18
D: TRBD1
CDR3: CASSGQGDQPQHF
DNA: TGTGCCAGCTCGGGACAGGGGGACCAGCCCCAGCATTTT

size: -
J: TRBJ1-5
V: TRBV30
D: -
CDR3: CAWSFQGSQPQHF
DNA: TGTGCCTGGAGTTTCCAGGGGAGCCAGCCCCAGCATTTT

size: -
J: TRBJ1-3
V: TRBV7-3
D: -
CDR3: CASSPLGGAGNTIYF
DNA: TGTGCCAGCAGCCCCCTGGGGGGTGCTGGAAACACCATATATTTT

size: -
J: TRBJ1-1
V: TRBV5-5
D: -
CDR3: CASSFLIDRAEAFF
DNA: TGTGCCAGCAGCTTCCTTATTGACAGAGCTGAAGCTTTCTTT

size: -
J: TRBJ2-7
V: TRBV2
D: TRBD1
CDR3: CASCQYGTGSYEQYF
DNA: TGTGCCAGCTGTCAGTACGGGACAGGCTCCTACGAGCAGTACTTC

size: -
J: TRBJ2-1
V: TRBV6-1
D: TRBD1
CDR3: CASSKGQNNEQFF
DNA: TGTGCCAGCAGTAAGGGACAGAACAATGAGCAGTTCTTC

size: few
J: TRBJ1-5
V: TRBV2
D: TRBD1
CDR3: CASRAHRGQGNQPQHF
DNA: TGTGCCAGCAGGGCCCATAGGGGGCAAGGCAATCAGCCCCAGCATTTT

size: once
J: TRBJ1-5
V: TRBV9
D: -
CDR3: CASSAAPNSNQPQHF
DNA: TGTGCCAGCAGCGCCGCCCCTAATAGCAATCAGCCCCAGCATTTT

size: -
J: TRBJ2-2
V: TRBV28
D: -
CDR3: CASDTGTRRSKTGELFF
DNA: TGTGCCAGCGATACCGGGACTCGGAGATCAAAAACCGGGGAGCTGTTTTTT

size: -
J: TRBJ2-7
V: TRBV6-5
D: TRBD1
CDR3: CASSYTRQGQQYF
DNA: TGTGCCAGCAGTTACACCCGACAGGGTCAGCAGTACTTC

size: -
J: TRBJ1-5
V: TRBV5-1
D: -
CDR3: CASSLDPYSNQPQHF
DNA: TGCGCCAGCAGCTTGGATCCCTATAGCAATCAGCCCCAGCATTTT

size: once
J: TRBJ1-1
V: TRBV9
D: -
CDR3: CASSHHRTGDTEAFF
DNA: TGTGCCAGCAGCCATCATCGGACGGGGGACACTGAAGCTTTCTTT

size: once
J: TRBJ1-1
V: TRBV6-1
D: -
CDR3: CASSVAPLGTEAFF
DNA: TGTGCCAGCAGTGTAGCACCCCTAGGTACTGAAGCTTTCTTT

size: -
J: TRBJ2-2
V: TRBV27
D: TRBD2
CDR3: CASSSGSGSGGTGELFF
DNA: TGTGCCAGCAGCTCGGGTAGCGGTTCGGGGGGGACCGGGGAGCTGTTTTTT

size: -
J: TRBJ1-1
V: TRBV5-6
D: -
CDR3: CASSLAGPNTEAFF
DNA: TGTGCCAGCAGCTTGGCGGGTCCGAACACTGAAGCTTTCTTT

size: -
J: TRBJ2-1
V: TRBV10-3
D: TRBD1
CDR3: CAISGSGTGNNEQFF
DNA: TGTGCCATCAGTGGCTCCGGGACAGGGAACAATGAGCAGTTCTTC

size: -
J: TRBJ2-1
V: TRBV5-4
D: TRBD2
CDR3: CASSIEKRGGGNEQFF
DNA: TGTGCCAGCAGCATCGAAAAGCGGGGGGGCGGGAATGAGCAGTTCTTC

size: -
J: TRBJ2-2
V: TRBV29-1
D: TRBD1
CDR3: CSVHRDREGGELFF
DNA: TGCAGCGTTCACCGGGACAGGGAAGGCGGGGAGCTGTTTTTT

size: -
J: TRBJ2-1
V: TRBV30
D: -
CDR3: CAWSPGAYNEQFF
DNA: TGTGCCTGGAGCCCGGGGGCCTACAATGAGCAGTTCTTC

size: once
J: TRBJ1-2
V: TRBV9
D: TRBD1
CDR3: CASSPSGQGANYGYTF
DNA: TGTGCCAGCAGCCCGAGTGGACAGGGGGCCAACTATGGCTACACCTTC

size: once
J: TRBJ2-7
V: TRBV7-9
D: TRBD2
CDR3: CASSNGAGRAAYEQYF
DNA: TGTGCCAGCAGCAACGGAGCCGGGAGGGCGGCCTACGAGCAGTACTTC

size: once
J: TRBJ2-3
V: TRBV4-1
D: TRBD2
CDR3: CASSRAGVPDTQYF
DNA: TGCGCCAGCAGCCGCGCGGGAGTACCAGATACGCAGTATTTT

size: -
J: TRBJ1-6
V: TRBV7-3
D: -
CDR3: CASSYQQGVGSPLHF
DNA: TGTGCCAGCAGCTACCAACAGGGAGTAGGATCACCCCTCCACTTT

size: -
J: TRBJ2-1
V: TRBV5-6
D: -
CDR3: CASSLTSGGGTDNEQFF
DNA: TGTGCCAGCAGCTTAACCTCAGGCGGGGGGACAGACAATGAGCAGTTCTTC

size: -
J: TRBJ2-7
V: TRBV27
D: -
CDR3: CASSLNRGGAYEQYF
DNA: TGTGCCAGCAGTTTAAATAGGGGCGGGGCCTACGAGCAGTACTTC

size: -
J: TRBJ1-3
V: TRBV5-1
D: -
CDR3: CASSRETGFSGNTIYF
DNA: TGCGCCAGCAGTCGAGAAACAGGGTTCTCTGGAAACACCATATATTTT

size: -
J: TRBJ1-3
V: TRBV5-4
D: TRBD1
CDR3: CASSLRDRVAGNTIYF
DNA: TGTGCCAGCAGCTTAAGGGACAGGGTCGCAGGAAACACCATATATTTT